The source of this TCR beta chain is a study of blood T cell repertoires in COVID-19. Study background: Sites across the United States, Italy and Spain contributed samples from acute and convalescent COVID-19. Nucleic acid was either cDNA or gDNA, and it came from T cells, B-cell-depleted T cells, or PBMCs.

There are 15 residues in the CDR3. Germline V gene sequence: CDR1 LNHDA, CDR2 SQIVND (reference sequence). V was cut by 7 bases and J by 0 bases, with 10 bases left in between. Per the original methods: From reference gene primer amplification, estimates of nucleated cell counts were derived. The protocol was immunoSEQ multiplex PCR, while the TCRdb copy is restricted to in-frame clones and leaves out a portion. The DNA was the basis for D and trimming; V, J and clone size are from that table. The table has around 250,000 clones, about 90% seen once; the top ten hold 9.5% to 13%. In Seattle, patients joined the study during active infection and were tracked longitudinally.

This chain joins TRBV19 and TRBJ2-6; D is unresolved. This TCR derives from a woman aged 70-85 years with COVID-19, enrolled during active disease. Sequencing input: peripheral blood. DNA of the CDR3: TGTGCCAGTACCACGTCCAGCTCTGGGGCCAACGTCCTGACTTTC. Translated, it gives CASTTSSSGANVLTF.